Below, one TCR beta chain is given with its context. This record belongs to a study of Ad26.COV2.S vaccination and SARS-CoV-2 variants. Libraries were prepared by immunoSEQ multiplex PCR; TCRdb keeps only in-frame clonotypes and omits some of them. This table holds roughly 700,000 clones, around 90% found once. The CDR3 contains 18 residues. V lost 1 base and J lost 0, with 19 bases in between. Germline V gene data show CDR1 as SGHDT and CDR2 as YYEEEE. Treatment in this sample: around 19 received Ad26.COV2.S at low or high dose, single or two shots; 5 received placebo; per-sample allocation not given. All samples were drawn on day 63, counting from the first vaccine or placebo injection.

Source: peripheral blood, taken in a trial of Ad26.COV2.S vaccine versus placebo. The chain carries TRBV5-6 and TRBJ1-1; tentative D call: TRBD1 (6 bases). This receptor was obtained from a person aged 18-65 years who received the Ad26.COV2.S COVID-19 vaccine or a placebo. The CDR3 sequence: CASSLIGYRVGVNTEAFF. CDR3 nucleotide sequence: TGTGCCAGCAGCTTGATTGGTTACAGGGTAGGAGTGAACACTGAAGCTTTCTTT.